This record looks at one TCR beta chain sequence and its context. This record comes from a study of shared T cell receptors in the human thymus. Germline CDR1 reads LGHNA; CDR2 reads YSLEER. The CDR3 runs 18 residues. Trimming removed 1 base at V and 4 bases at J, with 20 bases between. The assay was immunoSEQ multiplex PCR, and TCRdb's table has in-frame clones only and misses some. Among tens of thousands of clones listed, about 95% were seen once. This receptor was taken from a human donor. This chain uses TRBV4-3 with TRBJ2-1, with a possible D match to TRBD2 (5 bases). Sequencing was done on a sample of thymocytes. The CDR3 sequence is CASSQVEVDGERYNEQFF. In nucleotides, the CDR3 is TGCGCCAGCAGCCAAGTAGAGGTCGACGGGGAACGATACAATGAGCAGTTCTTC.